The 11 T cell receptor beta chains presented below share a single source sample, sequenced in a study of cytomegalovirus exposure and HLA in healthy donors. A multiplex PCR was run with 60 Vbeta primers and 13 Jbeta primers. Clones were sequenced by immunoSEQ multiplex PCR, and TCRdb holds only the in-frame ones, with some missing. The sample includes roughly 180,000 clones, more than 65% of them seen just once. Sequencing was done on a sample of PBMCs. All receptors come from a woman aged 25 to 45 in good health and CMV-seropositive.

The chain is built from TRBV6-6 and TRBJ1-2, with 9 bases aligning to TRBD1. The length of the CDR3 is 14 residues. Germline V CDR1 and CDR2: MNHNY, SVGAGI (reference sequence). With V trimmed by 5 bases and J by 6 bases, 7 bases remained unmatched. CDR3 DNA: TGTGCCAGCAGTCACGGACAGGGGAGCGATGGCTACACCTTC. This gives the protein CASSHGQGSDGYTF.

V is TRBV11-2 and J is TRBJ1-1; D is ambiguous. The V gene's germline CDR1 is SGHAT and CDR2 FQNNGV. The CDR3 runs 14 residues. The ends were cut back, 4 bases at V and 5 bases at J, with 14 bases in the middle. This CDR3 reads CASSSVVSGTEAFF. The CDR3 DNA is TGTGCCAGCAGCTCGGTGGTCTCCGGGACTGAAGCTTTCTTT. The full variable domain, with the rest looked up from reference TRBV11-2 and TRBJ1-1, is EAGVAQSPRYKIIEKRQSVAFWCNPISGHATLYWYQQILGQGPKLLIQFQNNGVVDDSQLPKDRFSAERLKGVDSTLKIQPAKLEDSAVYLCASSSVVSGTEAFFGQGTRLTVV.

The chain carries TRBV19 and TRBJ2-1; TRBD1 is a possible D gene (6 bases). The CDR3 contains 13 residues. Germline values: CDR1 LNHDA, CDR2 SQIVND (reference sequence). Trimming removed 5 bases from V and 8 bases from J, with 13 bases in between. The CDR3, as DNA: TGTGCCAGTAGTGTACAGGGATCCGATGAGCAGTTCTTC. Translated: CASSVQGSDEQFF.

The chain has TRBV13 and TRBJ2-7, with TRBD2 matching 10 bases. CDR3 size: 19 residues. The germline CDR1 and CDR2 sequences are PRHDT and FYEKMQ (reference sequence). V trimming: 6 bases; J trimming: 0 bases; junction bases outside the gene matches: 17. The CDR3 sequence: CASSPLLVAGGSSSYEQYF. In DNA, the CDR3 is TGTGCCAGCAGTCCTCTTCTCGTAGCGGGGGGCTCCAGCTCCTACGAGCAGTACTTC.

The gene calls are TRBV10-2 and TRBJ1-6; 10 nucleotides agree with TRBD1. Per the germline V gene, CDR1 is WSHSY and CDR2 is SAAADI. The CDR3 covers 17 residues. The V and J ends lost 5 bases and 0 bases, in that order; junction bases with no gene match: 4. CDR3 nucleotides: TGCGCCAGCAGTTTGGGACAGGGGAGCTCCTATAATTCACCCCTCCACTTT. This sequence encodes CASSLGQGSSYNSPLHF.

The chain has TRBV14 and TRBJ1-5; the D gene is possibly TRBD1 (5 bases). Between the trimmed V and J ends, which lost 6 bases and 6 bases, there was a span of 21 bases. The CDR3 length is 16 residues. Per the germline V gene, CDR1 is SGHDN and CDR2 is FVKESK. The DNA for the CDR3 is TGTGCCAGCAGGAAAAGGGGAGGGATAAGGTGTCAGCCCCAGCATTTT. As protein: CASRKRGGIRCQPQHF.

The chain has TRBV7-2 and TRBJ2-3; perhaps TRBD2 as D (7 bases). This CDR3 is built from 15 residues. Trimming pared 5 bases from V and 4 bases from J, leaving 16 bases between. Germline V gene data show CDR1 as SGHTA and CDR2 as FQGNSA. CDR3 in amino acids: CASSLWGGASDTQYF. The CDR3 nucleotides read TGTGCCAGCAGCCTTTGGGGGGGGGCGTCAGATACGCAGTATTTT.

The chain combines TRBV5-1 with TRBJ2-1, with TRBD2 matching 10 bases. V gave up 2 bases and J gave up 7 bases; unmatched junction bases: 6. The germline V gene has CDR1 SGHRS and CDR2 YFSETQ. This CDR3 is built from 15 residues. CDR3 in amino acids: CASSLGLAGVNEQFF. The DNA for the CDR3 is TGCGCCAGCAGCTTAGGTCTAGCGGGGGTGAATGAGCAGTTCTTC.

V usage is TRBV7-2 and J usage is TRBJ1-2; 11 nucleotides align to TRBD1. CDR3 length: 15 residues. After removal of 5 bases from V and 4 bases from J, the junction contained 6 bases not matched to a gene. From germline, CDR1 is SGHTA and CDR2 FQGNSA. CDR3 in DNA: TGTGCCAGCAGCAACCCGGGACAGGGGGTCTATGGCTACACCTTC. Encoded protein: CASSNPGQGVYGYTF.

CDR3 region: CASRTRTAGGEKLFF. In nucleotides, the CDR3 is TGTGCCAGTAGGACCCGGACGGCGGGAGGTGAAAAACTGTTTTTT. This chain links TRBV19 with TRBJ1-4, with D unresolved. From germline, CDR1 is LNHDA and CDR2 SQIVND (reference sequence). The CDR3 is made up of 15 amino acids. With 6 bases removed from V and 7 bases from J, the gap between germline ends came to 18 bases.

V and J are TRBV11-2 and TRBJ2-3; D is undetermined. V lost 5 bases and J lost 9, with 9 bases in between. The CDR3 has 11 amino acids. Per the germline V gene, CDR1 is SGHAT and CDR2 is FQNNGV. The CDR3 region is CASSPHGTQYF. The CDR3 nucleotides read TGTGCCAGCAGCCCCCACGGGACGCAGTATTTT.